The 20 T cell receptor beta chains below all came from one sample that was sequenced in a study of regulatory T cells in long-lasting Graves disease (dated by TCRdb to about 2021). Per the publication, the time point label means: persistent/refractory GD, antithyroid drugs over 5 years with positive TRAb. For both TCR sequencing and RNA sequencing, RNA was extracted from PBMCs using TRIzol. Libraries were built with multiplex PCR. Sequencing was carried out with an Illumina HiSeq 4000. To build TCR beta libraries, CDR3 regions were amplified by Arm-PCR using iRepertoire HTBI primers. TCRdb's own reprocessing of the public reads used fastp at Q25 and MiXCR and kept productive beta chains. Each entry merges the rows of one CDR3 protein and shows their most common DNA and genes. The sample has about 470,000 distinct CDR3 sequences on record, roughly a fifth of them singletons. The ten largest clonotypes hold approximately 6.4% of the sample.

Sequenced material: peripheral blood mononuclear cells (PBMCs), taken when the disease was refractory, from a patient treated with antithyroid drugs. The receptors stem from a female donor with Graves disease.

At least ten counts were recorded for this clonotype. The V call is TRBV12-3 or TRBV12-4, the J call TRBJ2-7, with 9 bases aligning to TRBD1. This CDR3 has 18 amino acids. After removal of 5 bases from V and 5 bases from J, the junction contained 19 bases not matched to a gene. The CDR3 loop is CASSTDRGWMMGFDEQYF. CDR3 DNA sequence: TGTGCCAGCAGTACGGACAGGGGTTGGATGATGGGATTTGACGAGCAGTACTTC.

This chain links TRBV4-1 with TRBJ1-2; 8 nucleotides agree with TRBD1. The CDR3 runs 16 residues. The V gene end was trimmed by 5 bases and the J gene end by 5 bases; junction bases not matched to a gene: 13. CDR1 and CDR2 from the germline V gene are MGHRA and YSYEKL. The CDR3 nucleotides read TGCGCCAGCAGCGACCTCCGGACAGGGCCCGTTTATGGCTACACCTTC. Translation: CASSDLRTGPVYGYTF.

This clonotype was seen ten or more times. V and J are TRBV11-1 and TRBJ2-6; 8 bases map to TRBD1. V lost 6 bases and J lost 0; bases outside the gene matches: 16. In germline, CDR1 is SGHAT, CDR2 FQDESV (reference sequence). The CDR3 has 20 amino acids. The CDR3 region has the DNA TGTGCCAGCAGGTCCGAGCAGGGACAGGAAGGTTCCTCTGGGGCCAACGTCCTGACTTTC. The encoded protein is CASRSEQGQEGSSGANVLTF.

In its sample, this clonotype was seen a few times. The V gene is TRBV2, the J gene TRBJ1-4; D gene ambiguous. This CDR3 is 22 amino acids long. CDR1 is SNHLY, CDR2 FYNNEI, per germline. Trimming took off 3 bases at V and 2 bases at J, with 31 bases between the two ends. The CDR3 DNA is TGTGCCAGCAGTGACTGGTCGGTTGGGCCACTCGGGTACGAAGCGACTAATGAAAAACTGTTTTTT. The encoded protein is CASSDWSVGPLGYEATNEKLFF.

In the case of this clonotype: This probably arose from a read error, given a far larger clone one base away. As the CDR3 is not closed by the conserved phenylalanine or tryptophan, this likely results from a read error. The chain links TRBV11-2 to TRBJ1-1, with TRBD1 matching over 8 bases. V trimming: 3 bases; J trimming: 1 base; junction bases outside the gene matches: 1. The CDR3 runs 14 residues. CDR1 is SGHAT and CDR2 is FQNNGV in the germline V gene. The chain's CDR3 is CASSFDRGNTEAFL. The DNA for the CDR3 is TGTGCCAGCAGCTTCGACAGGGGGAACACTGAAGCTTTCCTT.

As concerns this clonotype: A much larger clone lies one base from this, so it may be a read error. The chain has TRBV7-2 and TRBJ1-1, with D possibly matching TRBD1 (5 bases). Trimming shortened V by 5 bases and J by 10 bases, and 17 bases separated the two germline ends. The CDR3 extends over 13 amino acids. CDR1 SGHTA and CDR2 FQGNSA come from the germline V gene. DNA for the CDR3: TGTGCCAGCAGCCGAGGGACGGGCCCGGGAGCTTTCTTT. It codes for CASSRGTGPGAFF. Full variable domain (missing parts from reference TRBV7-2 and TRBJ1-1): GAGVSQSPSNKVTEKGKDVELRCDPISGHTALYWYRQSLGQGLEFLIYFQGNSAPDKSGLPSDRFSAERTGGSVSTLTIQRTQQEDSAVYLCASSRGTGPGAFFGQGTRLTVV.

The J gene is TRBJ2-7, the V gene TRBV28; D is uncertain. V lost 4 bases, J lost 3 bases, and 13 bases lay in between. This CDR3 is 14 amino acids long. Germline values: CDR1 MDHEN, CDR2 SYDVKM. CDR3 sequence: CASSSSENLYEQYF. The CDR3 bases are TGTGCCAGCAGTTCCTCCGAGAACCTCTACGAGCAGTACTTC.

The chain combines TRBV24-1 with TRBJ2-7; 8 nucleotides match TRBD1. Per the germline V gene, CDR1 is KGHDR and CDR2 is SFDVKD. The V segment lost 5 bases and the J segment 3 bases; nucleotides outside the gene matches: 11. This CDR3 spans 16 amino acids. The CDR3 loop reads CATSGPGQEGNYEQYF. The CDR3 bases are TGTGCCACCAGTGGCCCGGGACAGGAGGGCAACTACGAGCAGTACTTC.

This clonotype was counted many times. This chain links TRBV11-2 with TRBJ2-7; D gene ambiguous. CDR1 and CDR2 from the germline V gene are SGHAT and FQNNGV. V dropped 5 bases and J dropped 4 bases, with 21 bases sitting between them. CDR3 length: 16 amino acids. The CDR3 nucleotides read TGTGCCAGCAGCCCTCGGGTTGGGCAGTTGCTTTACGAGCAGTACTTC. Its protein product is CASSPRVGQLLYEQYF.

This chain uses TRBV4-1 with TRBJ1-1, with unresolved D. The germline V gene has CDR1 MGHRA and CDR2 YSYEKL. The ends were cut back, 1 base at V and 11 bases at J, with 17 bases in the middle. CDR3 size: 14 residues. CDR3 in amino acids: CASSQGVPERLAFF. For the CDR3, the DNA is TGCGCCAGCAGCCAAGGCGTACCGGAGAGGTTGGCTTTCTTT.

There are a few counts of this clonotype. The V and J genes are TRBV24-1 and TRBJ2-2; 7 bases map to TRBD1. V was clipped by 1 base and J by 3 bases; unmatched bases: 13. The CDR3 spans 19 residues. Germline CDR1 reads KGHDR; CDR2 reads SFDVKD. CDR3 amino acids: CATSDFPALTGMDTGELFF. The CDR3 DNA follows: TGTGCCACCAGTGATTTTCCGGCATTGACAGGGATGGACACCGGGGAGCTGTTTTTT.

The chain employs TRBV25-1 and TRBJ2-5; D assignment may be TRBD1 or TRBD2 (5 bases each). V dropped 8 bases and J dropped 1 base, with 14 bases sitting between them. In germline, CDR1 is MGHDK, CDR2 SYGVNS. This CDR3 contains 14 residues. The CDR3 nucleotides are TGTGCCAGCGTGACGAGGGGCAGCCAAGAGACCCAGTACTTC. Translation: CASVTRGSQETQYF. Full variable domain (remainder filled in from reference TRBV25-1 and TRBJ2-5): EADIYQTPRYLVIGTGKKITLECSQTMGHDKMYWYQQDPGMELHLIHYSYGVNSTEKGDLSSESTVSRIRTEHFPLTLESARPSHTSQYLCASVTRGSQETQYFGPGTRLLVL.

This clonotype was detected ten times or more. The V and J genes are TRBV15 and TRBJ2-5; 7 bases agree with TRBD1. The CDR3 runs to 14 residues. Looked up from germline, CDR1 is LNHNV and CDR2 is YYDKDF (reference sequence). The V segment lost 4 bases and the J segment 4 bases; nucleotides outside the gene matches: 6. The CDR3 spells CATSIEGAGETQYF. As DNA, the CDR3 is TGTGCCACCAGCATCGAGGGGGCCGGAGAGACCCAGTACTTC.

This sequence joins TRBV7-9 and TRBJ2-5; D is perhaps TRBD2 (5 bases). The V and J ends lost 5 bases and 3 bases respectively, with 13 bases between them. CDR3 length: 14 residues. Germline-derived CDR1 and CDR2 are SEHNR and FQNEAQ (reference sequence). The CDR3 sequence is CASSPGESKETQYF. DNA of the CDR3: TGTGCCAGCAGCCCCGGGGAGTCGAAAGAGACCCAGTACTTC.

In its sample, this clonotype was seen many times. This chain joins TRBV3-1 and TRBJ1-2, with 9 bases aligning to TRBD1. The CDR3 extends over 16 amino acids. V was clipped by 4 bases and J by 3 bases; unmatched bases: 9. Germline CDR1 reads LGHDT; CDR2 reads YNNKEL (reference sequence). CDR3 region: CASSPGQGYEDYGYTF. CDR3 bases: TGTGCCAGCAGCCCGGGACAGGGTTACGAGGACTATGGCTACACCTTC.

This chain connects TRBV9 to TRBJ1-6; D might be TRBD1 (5 bases). V was cut by 2 bases and J by 5 bases, with 35 bases left in between. Germline V gene lookup returns CDR1 SGDLS and CDR2 YYNGEE. This CDR3 has 23 amino acids. The CDR3 coding sequence is TGTGCCAGCAGCGTTGGGGGAGTTTCGGCTTCCGGGTTTAGTTTCACGAATAATTCACCCCTCCACTTT. This encodes CASSVGGVSASGFSFTNNSPLHF.

This clonotype was picked up many times. The chain combines TRBV20-1 with TRBJ2-7, with 8 positions matching TRBD1. The CDR3 has 16 residues. CDR1 and CDR2 from the germline V gene are DFQATT and SNEGSKA (reference sequence). The J segment lost 4 bases and the V segment lost 3 bases, leaving 14 bases of the junction unmatched. The chain's CDR3 is CSASSNGQGLGYEQYF. The CDR3 nucleotides read TGCAGTGCTAGCTCAAATGGACAGGGCCTTGGGTACGAGCAGTACTTC.

On this clonotype: The junction departs from the called germline gene at one end, perhaps through a read error. This rearrangement joins TRBV5-6 to TRBJ2-6; 7 positions agree with TRBD1. The CDR3 is made up of 19 amino acids. Germline V gene lookup returns CDR1 SGHDT and CDR2 YYEEEE. The CDR3 DNA sequence: TGTGCCAGCGGCTTGTTAGCCGGGACAGTCTTCGCTGGGGCCAACGTCCTGACTTTC. Its translation: CASGLLAGTVFAGANVLTF.

This clonotype was seen at least ten times. This sequence joins TRBV2 and TRBJ1-6; 9 bases are a match to TRBD1. CDR1 and CDR2 (germline): SNHLY, FYNNEI. The CDR3 extends over 14 amino acids. V trimming: 6 bases; J trimming: 9 bases; junction bases outside the gene matches: 6. The CDR3 loop reads CASRGTGGGSPLHF. For the CDR3, the DNA is TGTGCCAGCAGGGGTACAGGGGGCGGTTCACCCCTCCACTTT.

This clonotype was counted many times. This sequence joins TRBV28 and TRBJ2-7; no clear D gene. The length of the CDR3 is 14 residues. V was clipped by 7 bases and J by 2 bases, with 15 bases between them. Germline V gene sequence: CDR1 MDHEN, CDR2 SYDVKM. The CDR3 protein is CASKNMDGAYEQYF. The CDR3 nucleotides read TGTGCCAGCAAAAATATGGACGGTGCCTACGAGCAGTACTTC.